This T cell receptor (beta chain) was captured in a study of T cells in Graves' hyperthyroidism and ophthalmopathy. Findings and limits, study-wide: Most clonotypes that expanded in the thyroid above 0.001 also showed up in blood.

Reasons for excluding patients were uncontrolled infection, other autoimmune disease, pregnancy or lactation. Diagnoses were established using clinical symptoms, serum thyroxine and TRAb, thyroid ultrasound and orbital computed tomography. This clonotype was seen more than once but under ten times. Antigen specificity is unknown. TCR beta CDR3 regions were amplified from RNA transcripts. An initial round of RT-PCR targeting the TCR CDR3 relied on the HTBI primer set. TCRdb used MiXCR to reprocess the multiplex PCR reads, holding one entry per CDR3 protein. The sample consists of around 520,000 distinct CDR3 sequences, 12% to 15% of them appearing once. V lost 2 bases and J 10 bases, leaving 15 bases between the germline ends. CDR1 and CDR2 (germline): LNHNV, YYDKDF (reference sequence). The CDR3 has 15 amino acids.

The rearrangement uses TRBV15 and TRBJ1-6; the D is unclear. The TCR comes from a woman aged 40 to 50 with Graves' hyperthyroidism. The sample was blood. CDR3 amino acids: CATSRYKGNRSPLHF. The CDR3 DNA follows: TGTGCCACCAGCAGATATAAGGGAAACCGCTCACCCCTCCACTTT.